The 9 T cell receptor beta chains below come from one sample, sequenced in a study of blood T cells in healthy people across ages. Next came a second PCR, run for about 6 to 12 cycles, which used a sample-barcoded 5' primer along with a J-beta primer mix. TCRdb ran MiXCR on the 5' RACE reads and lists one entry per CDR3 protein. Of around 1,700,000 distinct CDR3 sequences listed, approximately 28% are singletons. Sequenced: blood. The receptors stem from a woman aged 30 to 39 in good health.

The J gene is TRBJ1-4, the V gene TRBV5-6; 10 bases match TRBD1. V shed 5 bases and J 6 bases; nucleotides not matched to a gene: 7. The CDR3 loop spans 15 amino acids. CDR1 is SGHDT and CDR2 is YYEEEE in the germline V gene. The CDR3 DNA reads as TGTGCCAGCAGAACTGCCGGGACAGGGGATGAAAAACTGTTTTTT. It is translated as CASRTAGTGDEKLFF.

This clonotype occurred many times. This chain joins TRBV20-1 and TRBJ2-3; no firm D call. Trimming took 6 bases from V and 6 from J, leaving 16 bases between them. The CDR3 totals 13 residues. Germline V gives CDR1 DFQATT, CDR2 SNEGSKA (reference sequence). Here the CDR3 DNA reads TGCAGTGCACCACCGGGTCAAGGGGATACGCAGTATTTT. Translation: CSAPPGQGDTQYF.

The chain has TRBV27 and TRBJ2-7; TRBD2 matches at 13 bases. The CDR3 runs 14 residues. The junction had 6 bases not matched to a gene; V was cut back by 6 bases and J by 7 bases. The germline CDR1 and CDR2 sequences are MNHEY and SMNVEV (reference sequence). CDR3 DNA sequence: TGTGCCAGCAGCACTAGCGGGGGGGCCAGGGAGCAGTACTTC. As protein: CASSTSGGAREQYF.

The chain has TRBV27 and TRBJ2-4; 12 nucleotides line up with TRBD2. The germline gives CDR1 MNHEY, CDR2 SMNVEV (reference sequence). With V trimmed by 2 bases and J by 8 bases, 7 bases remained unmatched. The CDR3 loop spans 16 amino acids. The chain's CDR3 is CASSLLLAGGPDIQYF. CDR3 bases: TGTGCCAGCAGTTTACTCCTAGCGGGAGGGCCGGACATTCAGTACTTC.

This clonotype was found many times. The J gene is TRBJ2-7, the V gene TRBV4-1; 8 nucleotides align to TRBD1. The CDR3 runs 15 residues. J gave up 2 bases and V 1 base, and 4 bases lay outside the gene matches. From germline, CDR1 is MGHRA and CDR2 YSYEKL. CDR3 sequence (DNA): TGCGCCAGCAGCCAAGTCGCGACAGGGGCCTACGAGCAGTACTTC. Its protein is CASSQVATGAYEQYF.

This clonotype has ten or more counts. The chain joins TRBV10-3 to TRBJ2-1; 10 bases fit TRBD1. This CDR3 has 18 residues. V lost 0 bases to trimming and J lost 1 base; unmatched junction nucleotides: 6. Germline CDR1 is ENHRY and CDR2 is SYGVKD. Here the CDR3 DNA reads TGTGCCATCAGTGAGTCCCCCGGGACAGGGGTTTCCTACAATGAGCAGTTCTTC. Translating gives CAISESPGTGVSYNEQFF.

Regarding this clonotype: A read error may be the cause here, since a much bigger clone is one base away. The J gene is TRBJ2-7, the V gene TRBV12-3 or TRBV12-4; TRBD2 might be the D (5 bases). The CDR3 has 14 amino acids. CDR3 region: CASSPRVSSYGQYF. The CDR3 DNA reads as TGTGCCAGCAGTCCGAGGGTTAGTTCCTACGGGCAGTACTTC.

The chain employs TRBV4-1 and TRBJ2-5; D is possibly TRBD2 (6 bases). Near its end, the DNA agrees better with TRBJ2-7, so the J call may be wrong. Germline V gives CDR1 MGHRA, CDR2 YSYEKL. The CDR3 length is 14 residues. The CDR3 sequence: CASSQEGGVYEQYF. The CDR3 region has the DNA TGCGCCAGCAGCCAAGAAGGCGGGGTCTACGAGCAGTACTTC.

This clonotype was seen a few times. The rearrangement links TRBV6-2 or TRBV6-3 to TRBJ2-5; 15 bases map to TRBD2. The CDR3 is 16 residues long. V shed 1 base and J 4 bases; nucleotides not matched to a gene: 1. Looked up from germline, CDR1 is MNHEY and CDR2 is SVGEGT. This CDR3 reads CASSYWTSGRAETQYF. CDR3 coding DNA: TGTGCCAGCAGTTACTGGACTAGCGGGAGGGCAGAGACCCAGTACTTC.